The T cell receptor beta chain under discussion was sequenced for a study of identical twins. The CDR3 runs to 18 residues. The V gene end was trimmed by 1 base and the J gene end by 4 bases; junction bases not matched to a gene: 7. Germline V gene sequence: CDR1 MGHRA, CDR2 YSYEKL. TCRdb ran MiXCR on the 5' RACE reads and lists one entry per CDR3 protein. The table includes approximately 680,000 distinct CDR3 sequences, about 7.1% detected once. Whole-study results and caveats: Out-of-frame beta chain sequences displayed weaker excess sharing between twins. Donors were not followed over many years; analysis was cross-sectional.

This clonotype turned up a few times. The antigen is undetermined. The same specimen was also included in a second study, on yellow fever vaccine responses in identical twins.

The TCR originated in a woman aged 18-29 years in good health. The chain is built from TRBV4-1 and TRBJ2-5; 15 bases match TRBD2. Sequenced material: PBMCs. CDR3 sequence reads: CASSQGTSGGALIETQYF. Here the CDR3 DNA reads TGCGCCAGCAGCCAAGGGACTAGCGGGGGGGCCCTTATAGAGACCCAGTACTTC.